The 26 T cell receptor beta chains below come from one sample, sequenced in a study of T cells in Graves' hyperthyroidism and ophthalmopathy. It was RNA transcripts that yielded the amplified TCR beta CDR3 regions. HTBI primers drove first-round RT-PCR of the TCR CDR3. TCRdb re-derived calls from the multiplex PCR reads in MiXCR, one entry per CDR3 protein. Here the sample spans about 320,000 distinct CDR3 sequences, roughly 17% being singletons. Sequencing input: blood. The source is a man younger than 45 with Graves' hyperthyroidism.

The CDR3 sequence: CASSGTGKEAFF. In DNA form, the CDR3 reads TGTGCCAGCAGCGGGACAGGGAAAGAAGCTTTCTTT. V and J are TRBV7-6 and TRBJ1-1, with TRBD1 identical over 9 bases. This CDR3 has 12 residues. Looked up from germline, CDR1 is SGHVS and CDR2 is FNYEAQ. V lost 5 bases to trimming and J lost 8 bases; unmatched junction nucleotides: 3.

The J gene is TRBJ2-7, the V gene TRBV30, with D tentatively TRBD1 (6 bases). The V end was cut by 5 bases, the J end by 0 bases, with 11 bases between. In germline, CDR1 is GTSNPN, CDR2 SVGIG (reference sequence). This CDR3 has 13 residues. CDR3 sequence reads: CAWGTGFSYEQYF. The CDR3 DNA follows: TGTGCCTGGGGAACAGGGTTCTCCTACGAGCAGTACTTC. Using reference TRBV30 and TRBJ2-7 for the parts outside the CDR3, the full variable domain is SQTIHQWPATLVQPVGSPLSLECTVEGTSNPNLYWYRQAAGRGLQLLFYSVGIGQISSEVPQNLSASRPQDRQFILSSKKLLLSDSGFYLCAWGTGFSYEQYFGPGTRLTVT.

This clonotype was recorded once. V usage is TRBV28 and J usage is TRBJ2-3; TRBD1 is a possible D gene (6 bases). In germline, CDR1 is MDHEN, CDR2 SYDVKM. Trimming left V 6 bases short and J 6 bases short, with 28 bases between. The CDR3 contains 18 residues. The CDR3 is CASSRWGRGNGNADTQYF. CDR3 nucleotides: TGTGCCAGCAGCCGGTGGGGCAGGGGAAACGGTAACGCGGATACGCAGTATTTT.

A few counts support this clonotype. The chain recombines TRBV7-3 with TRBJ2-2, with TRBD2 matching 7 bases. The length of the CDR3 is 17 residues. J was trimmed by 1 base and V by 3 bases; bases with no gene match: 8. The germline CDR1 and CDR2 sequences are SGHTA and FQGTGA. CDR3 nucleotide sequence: TGTGCCAGCAGCTTCGTCCCACTAGCGTTGAACACCGGGGAGCTGTTTTTT. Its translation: CASSFVPLALNTGELFF.

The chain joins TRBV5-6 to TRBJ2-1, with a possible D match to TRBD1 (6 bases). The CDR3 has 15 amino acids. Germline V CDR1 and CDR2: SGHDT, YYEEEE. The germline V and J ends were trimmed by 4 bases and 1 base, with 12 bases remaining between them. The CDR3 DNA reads TGTGCCAGCAGCATGCTTCAGGGGTCCTACAATGAGCAGTTCTTC. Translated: CASSMLQGSYNEQFF.

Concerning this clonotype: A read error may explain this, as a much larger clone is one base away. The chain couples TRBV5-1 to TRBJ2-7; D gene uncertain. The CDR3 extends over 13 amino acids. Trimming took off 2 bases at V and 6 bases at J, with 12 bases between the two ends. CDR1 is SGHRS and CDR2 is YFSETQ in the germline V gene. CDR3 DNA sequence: TGCGCCAGCAGCTTTGGCCCTCTCTGCGAGCAGTACTTC. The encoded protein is CASSFGPLCEQYF.

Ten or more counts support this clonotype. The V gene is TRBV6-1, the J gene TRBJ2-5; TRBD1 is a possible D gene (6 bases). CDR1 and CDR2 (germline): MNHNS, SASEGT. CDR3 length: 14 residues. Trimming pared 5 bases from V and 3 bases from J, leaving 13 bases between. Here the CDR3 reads CASSYSAGEETQYF. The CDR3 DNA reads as TGTGCCAGCAGTTATTCTGCAGGGGAAGAGACCCAGTACTTC.

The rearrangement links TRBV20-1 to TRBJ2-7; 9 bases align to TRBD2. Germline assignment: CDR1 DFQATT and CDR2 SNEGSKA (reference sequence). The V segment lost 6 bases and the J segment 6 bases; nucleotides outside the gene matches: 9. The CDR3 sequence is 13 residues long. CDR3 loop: CSASPRAGGEQYF. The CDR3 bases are TGCAGTGCCAGCCCCCGAGCGGGAGGCGAGCAGTACTTC.

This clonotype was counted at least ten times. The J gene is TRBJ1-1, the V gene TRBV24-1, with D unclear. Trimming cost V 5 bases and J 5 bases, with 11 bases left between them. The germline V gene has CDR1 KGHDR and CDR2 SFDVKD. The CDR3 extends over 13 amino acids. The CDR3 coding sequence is TGTGCCACCAGTGGTCCGGGGAATACTGAAGCTTTCTTT. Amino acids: CATSGPGNTEAFF.

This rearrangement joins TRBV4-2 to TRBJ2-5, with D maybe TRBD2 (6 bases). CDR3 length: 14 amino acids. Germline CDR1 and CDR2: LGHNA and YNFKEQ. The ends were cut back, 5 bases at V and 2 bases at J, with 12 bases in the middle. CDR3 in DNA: TGTGCCAGCAGCATAAGCGGGTTACAAGAGACCCAGTACTTC. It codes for CASSISGLQETQYF.

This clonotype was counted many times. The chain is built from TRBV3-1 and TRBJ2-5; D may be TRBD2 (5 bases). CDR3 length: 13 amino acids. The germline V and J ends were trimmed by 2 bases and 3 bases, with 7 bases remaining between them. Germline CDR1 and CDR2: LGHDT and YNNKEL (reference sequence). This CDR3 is CASSQNGEETQYF. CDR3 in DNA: TGTGCCAGCAGCCAAAACGGGGAAGAGACCCAGTACTTC.

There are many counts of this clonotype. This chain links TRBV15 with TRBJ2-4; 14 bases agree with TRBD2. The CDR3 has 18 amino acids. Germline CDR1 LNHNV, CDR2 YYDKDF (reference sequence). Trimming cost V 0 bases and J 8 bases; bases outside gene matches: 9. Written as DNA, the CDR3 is TGTGCCACCAGCAGAGATTTTACCGGGACTAGCGGGAGCGACATTCAGTACTTC. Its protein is CATSRDFTGTSGSDIQYF.

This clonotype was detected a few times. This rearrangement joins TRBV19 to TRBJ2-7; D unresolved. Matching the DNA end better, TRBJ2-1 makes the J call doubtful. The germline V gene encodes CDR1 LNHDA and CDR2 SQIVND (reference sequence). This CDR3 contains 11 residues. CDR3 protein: CASSIDYEQFF. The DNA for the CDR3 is TGTGCCAGTAGTATAGATTACGAGCAGTTCTTC.

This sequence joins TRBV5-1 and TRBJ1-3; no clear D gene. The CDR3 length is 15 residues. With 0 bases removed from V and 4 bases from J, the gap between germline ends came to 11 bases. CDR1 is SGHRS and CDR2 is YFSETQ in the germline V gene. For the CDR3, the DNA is TGCGCCAGCAGCTTGGGGCAGACTAACGGAAACACCATATATTTT. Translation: CASSLGQTNGNTIYF.

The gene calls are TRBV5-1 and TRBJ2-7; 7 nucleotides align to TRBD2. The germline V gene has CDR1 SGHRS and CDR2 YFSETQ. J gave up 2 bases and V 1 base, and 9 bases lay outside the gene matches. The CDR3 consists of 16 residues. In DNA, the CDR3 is TGCGCCAGCAGCTTGATGCCGGGACTAAGAACCTACGAGCAGTACTTC. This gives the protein CASSLMPGLRTYEQYF.

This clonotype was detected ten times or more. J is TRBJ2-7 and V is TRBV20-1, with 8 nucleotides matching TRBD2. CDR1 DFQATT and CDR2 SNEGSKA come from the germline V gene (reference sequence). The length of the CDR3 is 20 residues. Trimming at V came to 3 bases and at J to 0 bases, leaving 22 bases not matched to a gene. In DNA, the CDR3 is TGCAGTGCTAGGGAGGGCGCCGGTGCCCCTACTAGCGGCCGCTCCTACGAGCAGTACTTC. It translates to CSAREGAGAPTSGRSYEQYF.

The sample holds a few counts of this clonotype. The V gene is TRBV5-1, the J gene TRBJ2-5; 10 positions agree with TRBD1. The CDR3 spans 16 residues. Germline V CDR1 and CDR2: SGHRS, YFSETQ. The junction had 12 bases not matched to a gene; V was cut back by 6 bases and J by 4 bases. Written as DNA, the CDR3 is TGCGCCAGCAACCCCCGACAGGGGGCTGTTCTAGAGACCCAGTACTTC. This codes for CASNPRQGAVLETQYF.

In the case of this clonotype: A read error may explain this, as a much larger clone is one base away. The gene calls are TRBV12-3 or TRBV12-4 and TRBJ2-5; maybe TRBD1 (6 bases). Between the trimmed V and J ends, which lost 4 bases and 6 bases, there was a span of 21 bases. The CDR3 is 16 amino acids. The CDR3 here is CASSSQIDRSEKTQYF. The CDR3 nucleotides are TGTGCCAGCAGTTCCCAAATCGACAGGTCGGAAAAGACCCAGTACTTC.

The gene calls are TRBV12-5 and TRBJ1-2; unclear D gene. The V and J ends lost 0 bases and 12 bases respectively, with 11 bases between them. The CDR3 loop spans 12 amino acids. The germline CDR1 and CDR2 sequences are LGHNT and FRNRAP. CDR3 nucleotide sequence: TGTGCTAGTGGTTTGGTCGAGTATGTTAACACCTTC. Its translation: CASGLVEYVNTF.

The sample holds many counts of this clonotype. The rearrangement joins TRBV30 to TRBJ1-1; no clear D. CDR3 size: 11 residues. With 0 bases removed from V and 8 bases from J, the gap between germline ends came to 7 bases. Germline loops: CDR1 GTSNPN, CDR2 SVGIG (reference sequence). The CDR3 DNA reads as TGTGCCTGGAGTGTGAAAGGAGAAGCTTTCTTT. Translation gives CAWSVKGEAFF.

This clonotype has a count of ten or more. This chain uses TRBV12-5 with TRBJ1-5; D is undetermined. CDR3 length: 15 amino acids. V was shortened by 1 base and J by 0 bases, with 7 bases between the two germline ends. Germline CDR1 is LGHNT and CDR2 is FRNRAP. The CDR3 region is CASGLGADSNQPQHF. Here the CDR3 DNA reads TGTGCTAGTGGTTTGGGGGCGGATAGCAATCAGCCCCAGCATTTT.

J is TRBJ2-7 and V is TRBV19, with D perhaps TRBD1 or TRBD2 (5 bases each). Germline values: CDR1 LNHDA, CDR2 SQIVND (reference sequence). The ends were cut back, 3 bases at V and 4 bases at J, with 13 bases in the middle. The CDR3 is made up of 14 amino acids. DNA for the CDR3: TGTGCCAGTAGTATTGGGGACGGCTCATACGAGCAGTACTTC. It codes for CASSIGDGSYEQYF. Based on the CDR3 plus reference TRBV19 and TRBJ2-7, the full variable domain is DGGITQSPKYLFRKEGQNVTLSCEQNLNHDAMYWYRQDPGQGLRLIYYSQIVNDFQKGDIAEGYSVSREKKESFPLTVTSAQKNPTAFYLCASSIGDGSYEQYFGPGTRLTVT.

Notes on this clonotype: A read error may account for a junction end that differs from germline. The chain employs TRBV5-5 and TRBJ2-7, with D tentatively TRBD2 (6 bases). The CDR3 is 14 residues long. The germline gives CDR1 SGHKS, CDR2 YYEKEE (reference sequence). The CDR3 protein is CASSQEPGRDAQYF. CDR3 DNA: TGCGCCAGCAGCCAAGAACCGGGGCGGGATGCGCAGTACTTC.

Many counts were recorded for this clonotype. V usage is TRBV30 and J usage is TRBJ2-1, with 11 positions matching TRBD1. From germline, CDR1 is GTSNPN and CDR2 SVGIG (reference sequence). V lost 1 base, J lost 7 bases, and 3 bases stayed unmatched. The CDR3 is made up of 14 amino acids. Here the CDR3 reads CAWSEGTGGNEQFF. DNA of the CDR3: TGTGCCTGGAGTGAGGGGACAGGGGGGAATGAGCAGTTCTTC.

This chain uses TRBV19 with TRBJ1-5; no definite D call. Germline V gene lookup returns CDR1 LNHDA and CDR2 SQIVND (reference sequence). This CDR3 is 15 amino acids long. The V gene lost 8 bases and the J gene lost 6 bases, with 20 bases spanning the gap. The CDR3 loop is CASRVGSGGSQPQHF. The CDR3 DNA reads TGTGCCAGTCGCGTAGGCTCGGGTGGGAGTCAGCCCCAGCATTTT.

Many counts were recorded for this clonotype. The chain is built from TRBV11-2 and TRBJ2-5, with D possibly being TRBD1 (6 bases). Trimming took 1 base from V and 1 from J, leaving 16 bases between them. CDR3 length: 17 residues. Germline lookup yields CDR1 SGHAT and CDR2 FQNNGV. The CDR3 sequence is CASSLVWGQSIQETQYF. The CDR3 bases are TGTGCCAGCAGCTTAGTTTGGGGGCAGAGCATCCAAGAGACCCAGTACTTC.